The entry that follows covers one TCR beta chain sequence. Its specificity is unknown. The data were taken from a study of cytomegalovirus exposure and HLA in healthy donors. Study-level results: Prior analysis indicated that the majority of TCR beta V segments exhibited productivity approximately 87% or approximately 30% of the time.

The PCR employed 60 Vbeta primers together with 13 Jbeta primers. The data were produced by immunoSEQ multiplex PCR, yet TCRdb's version contains in-frame clones alone and is incomplete. The sample lists around 150,000 clones; 80% were seen once. The material sequenced was PBMCs. The origin of this receptor is a man between 18 and 35 years old in good health and CMV-seropositive.

The CDR3 is CASSLLGPNTEAFF. CDR3 bases: TGTGCCAGCAGCTTGCTTGGGCCGAACACTGAAGCTTTCTTT. The chain combines TRBV7-9 with TRBJ1-1; D is unclear. The ends were cut back, 3 bases at V and 1 base at J, with 9 bases in the middle. Per germline, CDR1 SEHNR and CDR2 FQNEAQ (reference sequence). The length of the CDR3 is 14 residues.